One sample yielded the 23 T cell receptor beta chains listed below, sequenced in a study of regulatory T cells in long-lasting Graves disease (dated by TCRdb to about 2021). Sample time point, as interpreted from the label and publication: persistent/refractory GD, antithyroid drugs over 5 years with positive TRAb. For both TCR sequencing and RNA sequencing, RNA was extracted from PBMCs in TRIzol. The library was made by multiplex PCR. Instrument on record: Illumina HiSeq 4000. iRepertoire HTBI primers and Arm-PCR amplification of CDR3 regions were used to construct TCR beta libraries. The public reads were run again by TCRdb, first through fastp at Q25 and then through MiXCR, and only productive beta chains were kept. Each record represents a unique CDR3 protein, reported with the most common genes and DNA among its rows. Present in this sample are 650,000 to 850,000 distinct CDR3 sequences, about 30% of which were seen just once. The ten largest clonotypes hold about 42% of the sample.

The sample in question was peripheral blood mononuclear cells (PBMCs), obtained when the disease was refractory, from a patient treated with antithyroid drugs. Receptors were obtained from a female donor with Graves disease.

The table lists this clonotype with a few counts. The chain carries TRBV2 and TRBJ1-5; D gene uncertain. V lost 3 bases to trimming and J lost 5 bases, with 8 bases between them. CDR3 length equals 13 residues. Germline V gene data show CDR1 as SNHLY and CDR2 as FYNNEI. The CDR3 spells CASSEGIYQPQHF. Here the CDR3 DNA reads TGTGCCAGCAGTGAGGGTATTTATCAGCCCCAGCATTTT.

The chain uses TRBV14 and TRBJ2-5; D possibly uses TRBD1 or TRBD2 (5 bases each). Germline assignment: CDR1 SGHDN and CDR2 FVKESK. The CDR3 covers 15 residues. Trimming removed 3 bases from V and 1 base from J, with 12 bases in between. CDR3 amino acids: CASSQTTGLQETQYF. The CDR3 region has the DNA TGTGCCAGCAGCCAGACAACAGGACTCCAAGAGACCCAGTACTTC.

This clonotype was observed a few times. The rearrangement links TRBV11-2 to TRBJ2-3; TRBD2 is a possible D gene (5 bases). CDR1 SGHAT and CDR2 FQNNGV come from the germline V gene. The CDR3 is made up of 15 amino acids. The V gene lost 1 base and the J gene lost 0 bases, with 8 bases spanning the gap. CDR3 sequence reads: CASSLGGLSTDTQYF. In DNA, the CDR3 is TGTGCCAGCAGCTTAGGTGGACTCAGCACAGATACGCAGTATTTT.

This clonotype has only a few counts. V gene TRBV27 combines with J gene TRBJ1-1; tentative D call: TRBD1 (6 bases). This CDR3 region has 15 residues. CDR1 is MNHEY, CDR2 SMNVEV, per germline (reference sequence). Trimming removed 7 bases at V and 1 base at J, with 16 bases between. This CDR3 is CASKTGFRGNTEAFF. The CDR3 DNA reads as TGTGCCAGCAAAACCGGTTTCAGGGGGAACACTGAAGCTTTCTTT.

This sequence joins TRBV12-3 or TRBV12-4 and TRBJ2-7; D unresolved. Trimming left V 1 base short and J 1 base short, with 11 bases between. CDR3 length: 15 amino acids. The CDR3 DNA is TGTGCCAGCAGTTTAGGGGGAACCCGGTCCTACGAGCAGTACTTC. Translation gives CASSLGGTRSYEQYF.

Concerning this clonotype itself: A far larger clone is only one base removed, so a read error is likely. The genes are TRBV6-5 and TRBJ1-2; no clear D gene. CDR3 size: 17 residues. V dropped 2 bases and J dropped 5 bases, with 21 bases sitting between them. Germline CDR1 and CDR2: MNHEY and SVGAGI. The DNA of the CDR3 is TGTGCCAGCAGTTACAGTCAGCCCTCGGCCTCGGGGTATGGCTACACCTTC. It specifies CASSYSQPSASGYGYTF.

This clonotype was seen only a few times. This chain links TRBV29-1 with TRBJ2-4; the D call may be TRBD1 or TRBD2 (6 bases each). The V end was cut by 0 bases, the J end by 5 bases, with 8 bases between. Germline CDR1 SQVTM, CDR2 ANQGSEA. The CDR3 is made up of 13 amino acids. The CDR3: CSVEEGGENIQYF. The DNA for the CDR3 is TGCAGCGTTGAAGAGGGGGGCGAAAACATTCAGTACTTC.

This chain connects TRBV27 to TRBJ2-6; D not resolved. Germline CDR1 reads MNHEY; CDR2 reads SMNVEV (reference sequence). The germline V and J ends were trimmed by 4 bases and 3 bases, with 1 base remaining between them. CDR3 length: 12 residues. CDR3 in DNA: TGTGCCAGCAGTTATGGGGCCAACGTCCTGACTTTC. This encodes CASSYGANVLTF.

This clonotype has ten or more counts. Likely a read error: the CDR3 ends without its conserved phenylalanine or tryptophan. No DNA is shown, since the ends of the CDR3 on it are uncertain; the CDR3 is the one TCRdb lists. The chain links TRBV28 to TRBJ1-2; the D segment call TRBD1 is taken from the table without a DNA check. The CDR3 has 11 residues if both end residues are counted. Germline-derived CDR1 and CDR2 are MDHEN and SYDVKM. Here the CDR3 reads CASSRDTTQLL.

V and J are TRBV20-1 and TRBJ2-7; 8 bases agree with TRBD1. The CDR3 is made up of 15 amino acids. The ends lost 1 base at V and 2 bases at J; junction bases unmatched: 7. Germline assignment: CDR1 DFQATT and CDR2 SNEGSKA (reference sequence). DNA of the CDR3: TGCAGTGCTAGAGCGCCTGACAGGGGAGCCTACGAGCAGTACTTC. It codes for CSARAPDRGAYEQYF.

The chain has TRBV19 and TRBJ1-2, with D perhaps TRBD1 (5 bases). Trimming took off 7 bases at V and 3 bases at J, with 15 bases between the two ends. Looked up from germline, CDR1 is LNHDA and CDR2 is SQIVND (reference sequence). The CDR3 length is 14 residues. CDR3 DNA sequence: TGTGCCAGTACTCCCTCTCGAGGGGACTATGGCTACACCTTC. It codes for CASTPSRGDYGYTF.

This clonotype was found a few times. This chain uses TRBV11-2 with TRBJ1-1; D is uncertain. The CDR3 spans 15 residues. Germline-derived CDR1 and CDR2 are SGHAT and FQNNGV. V was trimmed by 5 bases and J by 0 bases, leaving 13 bases between them. The CDR3 sequence is CASSPYGGLNTEAFF. The CDR3 DNA reads TGTGCCAGCAGCCCGTACGGTGGCCTGAACACTGAAGCTTTCTTT.

The J gene is TRBJ2-6, the V gene TRBV5-6; D not certain. Germline V gene data show CDR1 as SGHDT and CDR2 as YYEEEE. Deletions cut 1 base from V and 2 bases from J, with 13 bases between. This CDR3 is 17 amino acids long. This CDR3 reads CASSLFLTEPGANVLTF. The CDR3 DNA follows: TGTGCCAGCAGCTTGTTTTTGACCGAGCCTGGGGCCAACGTCCTGACTTTC.

This chain uses TRBV15 with TRBJ2-6, with D perhaps given as TRBD1 or TRBD2 (5 bases each). V was cut by 0 bases and J by 4 bases, with 16 bases left in between. The length of the CDR3 is 18 residues. CDR1 is LNHNV and CDR2 is YYDKDF in the germline V gene (reference sequence). CDR3 sequence: CATSRDYGSGRGANVLTF. In DNA form, the CDR3 reads TGTGCCACCAGCAGAGATTACGGTTCAGGGAGAGGGGCCAACGTCCTGACTTTC.

This clonotype was detected only once. Since a much larger clone is just one base distant, this may be a read error. V is TRBV12-3 or TRBV12-4 and J is TRBJ2-5, with 9 positions matching TRBD2. The CDR3 covers 17 residues. V lost 4 bases and J lost 4; bases outside the gene matches: 13. Here the CDR3 reads CASSSDWAGGPRETQYF. The CDR3 DNA is TGTGCCAGCAGTTCCGATTGGGCGGGAGGGCCGCGAGAGACCCAGTACTTC.

Ten or more counts support this clonotype. The CDR3 DNA reads as TGCAGTGCTAGAGATTGGGGCAGGGGTGGATTGAATGAAAAACTGTTTTTT. Translation gives CSARDWGRGGLNEKLFF. V gene TRBV20-1 combines with J gene TRBJ1-4; maybe TRBD1 (6 bases). Germline V CDR1 and CDR2: DFQATT, SNEGSKA (reference sequence). This CDR3 contains 17 residues. Deletions cut 0 bases from V and 5 bases from J, with 19 bases between.

This clonotype was observed a few times. The V and J genes are TRBV12-3 or TRBV12-4 and TRBJ1-2; weak D call: TRBD1 (5 bases). The CDR3 sequence is 13 residues long. Trimming stripped 6 bases from V and 6 bases from J, with 14 bases between. The chain's CDR3 is CASSLTGRNGYTF. The CDR3 bases are TGTGCCAGCAGCCTCACGGGGCGGAATGGCTACACCTTC.

This clonotype was seen a handful of times. The chain links TRBV20-1 to TRBJ1-5; D gene uncertain. CDR1 is DFQATT, CDR2 SNEGSKA, per germline (reference sequence). The CDR3 sequence is 14 residues long. V was pared by 5 bases and J by 6 bases, with 17 bases between. This CDR3 reads CSASDAGYSQPQHF. DNA of the CDR3: TGCAGTGCTTCCGATGCGGGATACAGTCAGCCCCAGCATTTT.

The chain is built from TRBV6-5 and TRBJ2-4; 8 nucleotides agree with TRBD1. CDR3 size: 16 residues. Germline values: CDR1 MNHEY, CDR2 SVGAGI. The ends lost 2 bases at V and 4 bases at J; junction bases unmatched: 7. CDR3 in DNA: TGTGCCAGCAGTTACCCCAGGGGGCCACTTAAAAACATTCAGTACTTC. Translating it yields CASSYPRGPLKNIQYF.

This clonotype came up a few times. This chain uses TRBV6-5 with TRBJ2-7, with TRBD1 matching 7 bases. This CDR3 has 15 amino acids. Germline trimming cut 2 bases from V and 3 bases from J; bases unmatched to any gene: 7. In germline, CDR1 is MNHEY, CDR2 SVGAGI. CDR3 amino acids: CASSYPQGVSYEQYF. The CDR3 DNA reads as TGTGCCAGCAGTTACCCCCAGGGGGTCAGCTACGAGCAGTACTTC.

The chain joins TRBV29-1 to TRBJ1-1; weak D call: TRBD1 (6 bases). Trimming took 0 bases from V and 0 from J, leaving 8 bases between them. Per germline, CDR1 SQVTM and CDR2 ANQGSEA. CDR3 length: 14 residues. CDR3 DNA sequence: TGCAGCGTTGAAGAGGGGGCGATGAACACTGAAGCTTTCTTT. Encoded protein: CSVEEGAMNTEAFF.

Only a few counts were recorded for this clonotype. The V gene is TRBV11-2, the J gene TRBJ1-5, with 7 bases lining up with TRBD1. The CDR3 runs 13 residues. Per germline, CDR1 SGHAT and CDR2 FQNNGV. After removal of 5 bases from V and 8 bases from J, the junction contained 6 bases not matched to a gene. CDR3 protein: CASSPDRVEPQHF. Written as DNA, the CDR3 is TGTGCCAGCAGCCCAGACAGGGTTGAGCCCCAGCATTTT.

J is TRBJ1-5 and V is TRBV28; 7 nucleotides agree with TRBD1. Germline CDR1 is MDHEN and CDR2 is SYDVKM. CDR3 size: 14 residues. Trimming at V came to 6 bases and at J to 7 bases, leaving 9 bases not matched to a gene. CDR3 in amino acids: CASRPAGGLQPQHF. CDR3 sequence (DNA): TGTGCCAGCAGACCTGCAGGGGGGCTGCAGCCCCAGCATTTT.